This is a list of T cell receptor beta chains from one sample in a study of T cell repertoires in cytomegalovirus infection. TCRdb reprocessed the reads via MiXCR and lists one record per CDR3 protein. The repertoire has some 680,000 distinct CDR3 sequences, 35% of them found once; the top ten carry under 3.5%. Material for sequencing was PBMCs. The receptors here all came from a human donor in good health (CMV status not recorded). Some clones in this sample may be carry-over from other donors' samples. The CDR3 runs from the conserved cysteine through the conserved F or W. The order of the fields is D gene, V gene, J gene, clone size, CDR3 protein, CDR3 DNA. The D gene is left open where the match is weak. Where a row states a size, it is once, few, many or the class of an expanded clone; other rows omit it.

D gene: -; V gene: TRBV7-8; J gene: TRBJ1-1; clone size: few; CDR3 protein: CASSSYGGNTEAFF; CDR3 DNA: TGTGCCAGCAGCTCCTACGGGGGGAACACTGAAGCTTTCTTT
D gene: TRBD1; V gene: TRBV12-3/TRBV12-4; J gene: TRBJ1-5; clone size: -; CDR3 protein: CASSKTGGGQPQHF; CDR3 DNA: TGTGCCAGCAGCAAAACAGGGGGGGGTCAGCCCCAGCATTTT
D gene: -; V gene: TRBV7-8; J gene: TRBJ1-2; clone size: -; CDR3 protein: CASSSGEGWGYTF; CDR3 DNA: TGTGCCAGCAGCAGCGGGGAGGGCTGGGGCTACACCTTC
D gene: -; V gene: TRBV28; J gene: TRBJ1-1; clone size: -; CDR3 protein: CASSSLPDRNTEAFF; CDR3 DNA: TGTGCCAGCAGTTCCCTGCCAGACAGGAACACTGAAGCTTTCTTT
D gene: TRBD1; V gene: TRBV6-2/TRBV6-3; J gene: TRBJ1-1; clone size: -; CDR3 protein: CASKVPTGQGFPEAFF; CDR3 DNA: TGTGCCAGCAAAGTTCCAACGGGACAGGGATTCCCTGAAGCTTTCTTT
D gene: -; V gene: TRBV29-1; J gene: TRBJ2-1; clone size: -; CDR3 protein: CSVGLYRDGEQFF; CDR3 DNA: TGCAGCGTTGGTCTGTACAGGGATGGCGAGCAGTTCTTC
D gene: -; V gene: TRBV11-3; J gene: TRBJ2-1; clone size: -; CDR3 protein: CASSLDPLARQFF; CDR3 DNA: TGTGCCAGCAGCTTAGATCCCCTAGCACGGCAGTTCTTC
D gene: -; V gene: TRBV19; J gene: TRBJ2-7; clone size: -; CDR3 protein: CASSIVADPYEQYF; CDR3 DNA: TGTGCCAGTAGTATCGTAGCAGACCCTTACGAGCAGTACTTC
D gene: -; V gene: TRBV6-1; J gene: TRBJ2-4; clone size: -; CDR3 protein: CASSEVPVGWGNNQYF; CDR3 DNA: TGTGCCAGCAGTGAAGTTCCGGTAGGGTGGGGTAACAATCAGTACTTC
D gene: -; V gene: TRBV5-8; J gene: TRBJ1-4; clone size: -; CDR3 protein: CASSLIGTEDEKLFF; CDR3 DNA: TGTGCCAGCAGCCTCATCGGGACGGAGGACGAAAAACTGTTTTTT
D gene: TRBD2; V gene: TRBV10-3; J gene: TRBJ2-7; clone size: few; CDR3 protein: CAISESGTTYEQYF; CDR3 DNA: TGTGCCATCAGTGAGTCCGGGACTACCTACGAGCAGTACTTC
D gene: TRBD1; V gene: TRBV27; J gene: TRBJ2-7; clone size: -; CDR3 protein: CASRRTGGYEQYF; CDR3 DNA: TGTGCCAGCAGACGAACAGGGGGCTACGAGCAGTACTTC
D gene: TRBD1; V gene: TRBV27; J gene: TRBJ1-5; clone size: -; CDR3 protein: CASSLTGEGENQPQHF; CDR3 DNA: TGTGCCAGCAGTTTGACAGGGGAGGGGGAGAATCAGCCCCAGCATTTT
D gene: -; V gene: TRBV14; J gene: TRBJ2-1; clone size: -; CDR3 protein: CASSQAVGLNEQFF; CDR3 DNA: TGTGCCAGCAGCCAAGCAGTAGGACTCAATGAGCAGTTCTTC
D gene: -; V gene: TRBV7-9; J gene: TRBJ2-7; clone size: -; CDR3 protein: CASSLQGRQYF; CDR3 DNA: TGTGCCAGCAGCTTACAGGGGCGCCAGTACTTC
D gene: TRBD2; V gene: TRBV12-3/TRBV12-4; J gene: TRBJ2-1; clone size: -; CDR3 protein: CASSLAGGPVEQFF; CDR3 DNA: TGTGCCAGCAGTTTGGCGGGGGGGCCCGTTGAGCAGTTCTTC
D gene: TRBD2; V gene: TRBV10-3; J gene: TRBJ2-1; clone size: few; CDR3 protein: CAISEPTSGGYNEQFF; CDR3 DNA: TGTGCCATCAGTGAGCCTACTAGCGGGGGATACAATGAGCAGTTCTTC
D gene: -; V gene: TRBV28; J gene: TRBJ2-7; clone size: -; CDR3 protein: CASKSPYEQYF; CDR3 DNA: TGTGCCAGCAAAAGCCCATACGAGCAGTACTTC
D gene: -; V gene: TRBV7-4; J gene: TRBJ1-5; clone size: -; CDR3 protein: CASSFTSQPQHF; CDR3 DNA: TGTGCCAGCAGCTTCACATCTCAGCCCCAGCATTTT
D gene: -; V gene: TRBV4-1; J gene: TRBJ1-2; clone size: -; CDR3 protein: CASSQEFSHLNYGYTF; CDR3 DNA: TGCGCCAGCAGCCAGGAATTTTCCCACCTAAACTATGGCTACACCTTC
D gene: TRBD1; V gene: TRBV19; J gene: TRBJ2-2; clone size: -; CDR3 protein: CASKVGMGTAYTGELFF; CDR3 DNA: TGTGCCAGTAAGGTTGGCATGGGGACAGCCTACACCGGGGAGCTGTTTTTT
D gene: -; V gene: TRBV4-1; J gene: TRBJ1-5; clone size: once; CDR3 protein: CASSQGSGRHQPQHF; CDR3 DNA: TGCGCCAGCAGCCAAGGGTCGGGGAGACATCAGCCCCAGCATTTT
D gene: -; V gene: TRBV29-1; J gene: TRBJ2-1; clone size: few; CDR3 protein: CSISSGAKNSNEQFF; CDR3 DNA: TGCAGCATCTCCTCAGGGGCTAAAAATTCTAATGAGCAGTTCTTC
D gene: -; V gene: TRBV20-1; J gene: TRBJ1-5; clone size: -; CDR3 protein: CSAWGAENQPQHF; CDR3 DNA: TGCAGTGCCTGGGGGGCAGAGAATCAGCCCCAGCATTTT
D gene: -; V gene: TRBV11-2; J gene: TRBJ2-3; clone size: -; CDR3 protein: CASSLGVQASTDTQYF; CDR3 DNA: TGTGCCAGCAGCTTAGGGGTCCAGGCTAGCACAGATACGCAGTATTTT
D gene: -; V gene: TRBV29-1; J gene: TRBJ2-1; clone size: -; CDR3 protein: CSVESSYNEQFF; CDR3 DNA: TGCAGCGTTGAAAGCTCCTACAATGAGCAGTTCTTC
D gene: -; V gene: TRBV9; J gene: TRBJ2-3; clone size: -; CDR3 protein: CASSVGGSTDTQYF; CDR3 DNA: TGTGCCAGCAGCGTAGGCGGTAGCACAGATACGCAGTATTTT
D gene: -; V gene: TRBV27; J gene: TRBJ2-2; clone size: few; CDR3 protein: CASSRLAGELFF; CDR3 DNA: TGTGCCAGCAGCCGCCTTGCCGGGGAGCTGTTTTTT
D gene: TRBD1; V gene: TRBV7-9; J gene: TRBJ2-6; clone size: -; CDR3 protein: CASSRLRDRGLKGGSGANVLTF; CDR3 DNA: TGTGCCAGCAGTCGATTAAGGGACAGGGGGCTCAAGGGTGGTTCTGGGGCCAACGTCCTGACTTTC
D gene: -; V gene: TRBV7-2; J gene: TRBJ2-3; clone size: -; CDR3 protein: CASSPGHLDTQYF; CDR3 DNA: TGTGCCAGCAGCCCGGGACACCTCGATACGCAGTATTTT
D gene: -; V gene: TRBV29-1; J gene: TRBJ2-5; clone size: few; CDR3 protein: CSVGTRLETQYF; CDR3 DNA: TGCAGCGTTGGGACCCGATTGGAGACCCAGTACTTC
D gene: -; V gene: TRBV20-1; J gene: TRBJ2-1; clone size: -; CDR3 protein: CSARDPYNEQFF; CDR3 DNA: TGCAGTGCTAGGGACCCCTACAATGAGCAGTTCTTC
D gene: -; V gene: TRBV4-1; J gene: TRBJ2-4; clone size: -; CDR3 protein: CASSQVMAGSKNIQYF; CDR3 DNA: TGCGCCAGCAGCCAAGTAATGGCAGGGTCCAAGAACATTCAGTACTTC
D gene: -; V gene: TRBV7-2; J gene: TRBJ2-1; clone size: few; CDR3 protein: CASSLIRGNEQFF; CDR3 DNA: TGTGCCAGCAGCTTAATTCGGGGGAATGAGCAGTTCTTC
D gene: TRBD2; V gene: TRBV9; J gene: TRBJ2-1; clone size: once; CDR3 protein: CASSVDGSGGVRKQFF; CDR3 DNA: TGTGCCAGCAGCGTAGATGGTAGCGGGGGGGTTCGTAAACAGTTCTTC
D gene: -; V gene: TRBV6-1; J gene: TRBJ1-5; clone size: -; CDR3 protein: CASSVQNNQPQHF; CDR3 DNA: TGTGCCAGCAGTGTACAGAACAATCAGCCCCAGCATTTT
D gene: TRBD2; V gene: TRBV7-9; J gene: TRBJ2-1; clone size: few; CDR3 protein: CASSRLLSGRIGGNEQFF; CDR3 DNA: TGTGCCAGCAGCCGCCTTCTTAGCGGGAGGATAGGGGGGAATGAGCAGTTCTTC
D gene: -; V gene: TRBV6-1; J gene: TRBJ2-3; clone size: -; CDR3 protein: CASSEGTRIGADTQYF; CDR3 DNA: TGTGCCAGCAGTGAGGGGACCCGGATTGGGGCAGATACGCAGTATTTT
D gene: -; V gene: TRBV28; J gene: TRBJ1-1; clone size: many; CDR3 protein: CASSFHPENTEAFF; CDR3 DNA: TGTGCCAGCAGTTTTCATCCCGAGAACACTGAAGCTTTCTTT
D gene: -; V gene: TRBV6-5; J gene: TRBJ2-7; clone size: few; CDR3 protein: CASSSGPHEQYF; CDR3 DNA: TGTGCCAGCAGTTCCGGCCCCCACGAGCAGTACTTC
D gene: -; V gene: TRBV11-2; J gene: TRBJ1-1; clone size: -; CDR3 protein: CASSLDPAQLEAFF; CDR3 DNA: TGTGCCAGCAGCTTAGACCCCGCCCAGCTTGAAGCTTTCTTT
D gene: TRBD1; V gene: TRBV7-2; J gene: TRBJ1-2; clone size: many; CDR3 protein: CASSSRDRGPGYTF; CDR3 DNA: TGTGCCAGCAGCAGCCGGGACAGGGGGCCTGGCTACACCTTC
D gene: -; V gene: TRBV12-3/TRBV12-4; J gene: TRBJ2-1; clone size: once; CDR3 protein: CASSTKNEQCF; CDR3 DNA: TGTGCCAGCAGCACCAAGAATGAGCAGTGCTTC
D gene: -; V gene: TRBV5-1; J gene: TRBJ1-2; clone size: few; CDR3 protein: CASSFPGPGYGYTF; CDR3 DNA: TGCGCCAGCAGCTTCCCCGGGCCCGGGTATGGCTACACCTTC
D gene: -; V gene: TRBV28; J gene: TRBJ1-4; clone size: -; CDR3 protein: CASNGGRALNEKLFF; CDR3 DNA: TGTGCCAGCAACGGAGGGCGGGCCTTAAATGAAAAACTGTTTTTT
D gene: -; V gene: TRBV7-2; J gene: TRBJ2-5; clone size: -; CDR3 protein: CASSLVGGAQETQYF; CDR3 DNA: TGTGCCAGCAGCTTAGTCGGGGGAGCCCAGGAGACCCAGTACTTC
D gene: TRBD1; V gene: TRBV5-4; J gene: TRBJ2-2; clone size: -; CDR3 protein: CASSTRGTGDTGELFF; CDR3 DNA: TGTGCCAGCAGCACGCGGGGGACAGGGGACACCGGGGAGCTGTTTTTT
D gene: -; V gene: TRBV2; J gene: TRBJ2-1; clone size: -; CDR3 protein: CASRGRINNEQFF; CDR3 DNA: TGTGCCAGCAGGGGGCGAATAAACAATGAGCAGTTCTTC
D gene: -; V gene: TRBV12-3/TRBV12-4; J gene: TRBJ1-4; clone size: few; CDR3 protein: CASSWSGTNEKLFF; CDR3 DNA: TGTGCCAGCAGTTGGTCAGGGACTAATGAAAAACTGTTTTTT
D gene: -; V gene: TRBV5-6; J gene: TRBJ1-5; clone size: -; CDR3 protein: CASSLQPGVRQPQHF; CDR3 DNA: TGTGCCAGCAGCTTGCAACCGGGGGTACGTCAGCCCCAGCATTTT
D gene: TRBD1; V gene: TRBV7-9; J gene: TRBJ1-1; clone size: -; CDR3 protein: CASSLDGGQGNTEALF; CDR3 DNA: TGTGCCAGCAGCTTAGACGGCGGACAGGGGAACACTGAAGCTTTATTT
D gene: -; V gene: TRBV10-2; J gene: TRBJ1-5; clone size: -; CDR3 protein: CASGDGGYNQPQHF; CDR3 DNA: TGCGCCAGCGGAGACGGGGGATACAATCAGCCCCAGCATTTT
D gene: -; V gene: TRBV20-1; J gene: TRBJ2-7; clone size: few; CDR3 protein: CSARDWGGTSYEQYF; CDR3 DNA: TGCAGTGCTAGAGATTGGGGCGGGACCTCCTACGAGCAGTACTTC
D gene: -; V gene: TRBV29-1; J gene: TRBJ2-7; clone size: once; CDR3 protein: CSVAIDRTYEQYF; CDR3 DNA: TGCAGCGTTGCAATTGACCGGACCTACGAGCAGTACTTC
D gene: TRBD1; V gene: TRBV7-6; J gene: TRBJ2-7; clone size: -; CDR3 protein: CASSPATGNYEQYF; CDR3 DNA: TGTGCCAGCAGCCCCGCGACAGGGAACTACGAGCAGTACTTC
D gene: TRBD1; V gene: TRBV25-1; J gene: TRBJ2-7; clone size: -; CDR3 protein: CASSESGRGLYSF; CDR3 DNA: TGTGCCAGCAGTGAATCAGGCAGGGGGTTATATTCCTTC
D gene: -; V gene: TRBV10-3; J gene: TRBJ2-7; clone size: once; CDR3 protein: CAISERTGSDEQYF; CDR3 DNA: TGTGCCATCAGTGAACGTACAGGGAGTGACGAGCAGTACTTC
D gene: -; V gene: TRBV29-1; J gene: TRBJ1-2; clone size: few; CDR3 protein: CSVEGIDGYTF; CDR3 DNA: TGCAGCGTTGAAGGGATAGACGGCTACACCTTC
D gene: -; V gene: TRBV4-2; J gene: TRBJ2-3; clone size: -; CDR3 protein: CASSQDEAGVVF; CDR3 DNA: TGTGCCAGCAGCCAAGATGAGGCGGGTGTGGTCTTT